These T cell receptor beta chains were read from a single sample in a study of breast tumors, draining lymph nodes, adjacent tissues. TCRdb independently ran MiXCR on the multiplex PCR reads; one entry per CDR3 protein. The sample consists of 120,000 or so distinct CDR3 sequences, about 20% of them appearing once. The sequenced material came from axillary lymph node tissue. The receptors come from a female donor with breast cancer. Some clones in this sample may be carry-over from other donors' samples. Both conserved end residues are part of each CDR3. Each record gives: V gene, clone size, D gene, J gene, CDR3 DNA, CDR3 protein. The D gene is left open where the match is weak. Size tells how often a clone was seen (once, few, many) or the class of an expanded clone, and some rows leave it out.

V gene: TRBV5-1
clone size: many
D gene: -
J gene: TRBJ2-3
CDR3 DNA: TGCGCCAGCAGCTCGAGGGGGGACGCAGATACGCAGTATTTT
CDR3 protein: CASSSRGDADTQYF

V gene: TRBV18
clone size: -
D gene: TRBD2
J gene: TRBJ2-1
CDR3 DNA: TGTGCCAGCTCACCTAGACTAGCGGGGTCGGGGAATGAGCAGTTCTTC
CDR3 protein: CASSPRLAGSGNEQFF

V gene: TRBV20-1
clone size: many
D gene: -
J gene: TRBJ1-5
CDR3 DNA: TGCAGTGCCGACAATCAGCCCCAGCATTTT
CDR3 protein: CSADNQPQHF

V gene: TRBV5-1
clone size: many
D gene: -
J gene: TRBJ2-2
CDR3 DNA: TGCGCCAGCAGCCTAGGGGCAAACACCGGGGAGCTGTTTTTT
CDR3 protein: CASSLGANTGELFF

V gene: TRBV6-6
clone size: many
D gene: TRBD2
J gene: TRBJ2-1
CDR3 DNA: TGTGCCAGCAGGAAACCGGGACTAGCCAATGAGCAGTTCTTC
CDR3 protein: CASRKPGLANEQFF

V gene: TRBV28
clone size: -
D gene: -
J gene: TRBJ2-7
CDR3 DNA: TGTGCCAGCAAGGCCCGGAGTTCCTACGAGCAGTACTTC
CDR3 protein: CASKARSSYEQYF

V gene: TRBV7-6
clone size: -
D gene: -
J gene: TRBJ2-5
CDR3 DNA: TGTGCCAGCAGCTCCCTCCCCTCACAGGGTCAACAGACCCAGTACTTC
CDR3 protein: CASSSLPSQGQQTQYF

V gene: TRBV6-5
clone size: many
D gene: -
J gene: TRBJ1-6
CDR3 DNA: TGTGCCAGCACTACCCGCGGCGTCAGTCTAAATTCACCCCTCCACTTT
CDR3 protein: CASTTRGVSLNSPLHF

V gene: TRBV6-5
clone size: -
D gene: -
J gene: TRBJ2-2
CDR3 DNA: TGTGCCAGCAGTTACCGTCGCCAGGGAATCACCGGGGAGCTGTTTTTT
CDR3 protein: CASSYRRQGITGELFF

V gene: TRBV27
clone size: -
D gene: TRBD1
J gene: TRBJ2-1
CDR3 DNA: TGTGCCAGCATTCGGCGTCCAGGGGGAGAATATGAGCAGTTCTTC
CDR3 protein: CASIRRPGGEYEQFF

V gene: TRBV19
clone size: -
D gene: TRBD1
J gene: TRBJ2-5
CDR3 DNA: TGTGCCAGCCGCATAAGGGGGCCTGGCGGGCAAGAGACCCAGTACTTC
CDR3 protein: CASRIRGPGGQETQYF

V gene: TRBV29-1
clone size: many
D gene: TRBD1
J gene: TRBJ1-2
CDR3 DNA: TGCAGCGTTGTTCAGGTCCAGGGGGGTGGCTACACCTTC
CDR3 protein: CSVVQVQGGGYTF

V gene: TRBV5-1
clone size: many
D gene: -
J gene: TRBJ1-3
CDR3 DNA: TGCGCCAGCAGCTTGGGTCTGGCCCCCCTCAGCTCTGGAAACACCATATATTTT
CDR3 protein: CASSLGLAPLSSGNTIYF

V gene: TRBV15
clone size: many
D gene: -
J gene: TRBJ1-5
CDR3 DNA: TGTGCCACCAGCAGAGATGGTACACAGATGGGCAATCAGCCCCAGCATTTT
CDR3 protein: CATSRDGTQMGNQPQHF

V gene: TRBV19
clone size: many
D gene: -
J gene: TRBJ2-1
CDR3 DNA: TGTGCCAGTAGCCAGGAGGCTAGCCTGGACTACAATGAGCAGTTCTTC
CDR3 protein: CASSQEASLDYNEQFF

V gene: TRBV11-3
clone size: -
D gene: -
J gene: TRBJ2-7
CDR3 DNA: TGTGCCAGCAGCTCCCCCCCCGAAACAGGGCCCTACGAGCAGTACTTC
CDR3 protein: CASSSPPETGPYEQYF

V gene: TRBV6-6
clone size: many
D gene: -
J gene: TRBJ2-6
CDR3 DNA: TGTGCCAGCAGTTACGTACAGGGCCTTTCTGGGGCCAACGTCCTGACTTTC
CDR3 protein: CASSYVQGLSGANVLTF

V gene: TRBV7-8
clone size: many
D gene: -
J gene: TRBJ2-7
CDR3 DNA: TGTGCCAGCAGCTTAGTTGACAGCTTAAGCTCCTACGAGCAGTACTTC
CDR3 protein: CASSLVDSLSSYEQYF

V gene: TRBV19
clone size: many
D gene: -
J gene: TRBJ2-1
CDR3 DNA: TGTGCCAGTAGTTCCGGAACCCACGGCAATGAGCAGTTCTTC
CDR3 protein: CASSSGTHGNEQFF

V gene: TRBV3-1
clone size: many
D gene: -
J gene: TRBJ1-6
CDR3 DNA: TGTGCCAGCAGCCCCTACGCGAGATATCCACCCCTCCACTTT
CDR3 protein: CASSPYARYPPLHF

V gene: TRBV7-8
clone size: many
D gene: -
J gene: TRBJ2-3
CDR3 DNA: TGTGCCAGCAGCTTAGACAGTAATACGCAGTATTTT
CDR3 protein: CASSLDSNTQYF

V gene: TRBV28
clone size: many
D gene: -
J gene: TRBJ2-5
CDR3 DNA: TGTGCCAGCAGTTTGTCGGGACGTCTCCGAGAGACCCAGTACTTC
CDR3 protein: CASSLSGRLRETQYF

V gene: TRBV6-6
clone size: few
D gene: -
J gene: TRBJ2-1
CDR3 DNA: TGTGCCAGCAGTTACCTCGGGACTGCGAATTCCTACAATGAGCAGTTCTTC
CDR3 protein: CASSYLGTANSYNEQFF

V gene: TRBV4-1
clone size: many
D gene: -
J gene: TRBJ1-6
CDR3 DNA: TGCGCCAGCAGCCAAGGCCCCCTACAGGGAGGCTCACCCCTCCACTTT
CDR3 protein: CASSQGPLQGGSPLHF

V gene: TRBV5-1
clone size: many
D gene: -
J gene: TRBJ2-1
CDR3 DNA: TGCGCCAGCAGCTCCGGACAGACTTGGGGGAATGAGCAGTTCTTC
CDR3 protein: CASSSGQTWGNEQFF

V gene: TRBV10-3
clone size: -
D gene: -
J gene: TRBJ1-2
CDR3 DNA: TGTGCTAACTATGGCTACACCTTC
CDR3 protein: CANYGYTF

V gene: TRBV11-2
clone size: many
D gene: -
J gene: TRBJ2-7
CDR3 DNA: TGTGCCAGCAGCACCCGCCCGACAGGAACCTACGAGCAGTACTTC
CDR3 protein: CASSTRPTGTYEQYF

V gene: TRBV2
clone size: once
D gene: -
J gene: TRBJ1-4
CDR3 DNA: TGTGCCAGCAAGGAGTCCTGGTCCCGGGACATTGGGGAAAAACTGGTTTTT
CDR3 protein: CASKESWSRDIGEKLVF

V gene: TRBV7-9
clone size: many
D gene: -
J gene: TRBJ2-1
CDR3 DNA: TGTGCCAGCAGCCCAAGGACAGTCTACAATGAGCAGTTCTTC
CDR3 protein: CASSPRTVYNEQFF

V gene: TRBV5-4
clone size: -
D gene: -
J gene: TRBJ2-3
CDR3 DNA: TGTGCCAGCAGCTTGGTTACAGTAGACATGAATACGCAGTATTTT
CDR3 protein: CASSLVTVDMNTQYF

V gene: TRBV19
clone size: -
D gene: -
J gene: TRBJ1-5
CDR3 DNA: TGTACCAGAAGTGCCCAGGGTGGCCATCAGCCCCAGCATTTT
CDR3 protein: CTRSAQGGHQPQHF

V gene: TRBV6-5
clone size: many
D gene: -
J gene: TRBJ1-3
CDR3 DNA: TGTGCCAGCAGTTCCGGCAGTGGCAGGGGATCTGGAAACACCATATATTTT
CDR3 protein: CASSSGSGRGSGNTIYF

V gene: TRBV3-1
clone size: many
D gene: -
J gene: TRBJ2-7
CDR3 DNA: TGTGCCAGCAGCCGCGATTTGACTAGCTACGAGCAGTACTTC
CDR3 protein: CASSRDLTSYEQYF

V gene: TRBV5-5
clone size: many
D gene: -
J gene: TRBJ2-5
CDR3 DNA: TGTGCCAGCAGCTTGGCGGCAGGACAAGAGACCCAGTACTTC
CDR3 protein: CASSLAAGQETQYF

V gene: TRBV19
clone size: many
D gene: TRBD2
J gene: TRBJ2-2
CDR3 DNA: TGTGCCAGTAATTTTAGCCCCTCCGGGGGGACCGGGGAGCTGTTTTTT
CDR3 protein: CASNFSPSGGTGELFF

V gene: TRBV10-3
clone size: many
D gene: -
J gene: TRBJ1-3
CDR3 DNA: TGTGCCATCAGAACGGAAATCTCTGGAAACACCATATATTTT
CDR3 protein: CAIRTEISGNTIYF

V gene: TRBV18
clone size: -
D gene: TRBD1
J gene: TRBJ1-4
CDR3 DNA: TGTGCCAGCTCAAGAGACGGGACAGGGGTTAAAAAACTGTTTTTT
CDR3 protein: CASSRDGTGVKKLFF

V gene: TRBV6-5
clone size: few
D gene: -
J gene: TRBJ2-3
CDR3 DNA: TGTGCCAGCAGTCCTCTTCCGGGACCCACACGCGGTACGCAGTATTTT
CDR3 protein: CASSPLPGPTRGTQYF

V gene: TRBV7-8
clone size: many
D gene: -
J gene: TRBJ2-5
CDR3 DNA: TGTGCCAGCAGCTTATCCCCTCGTGGGGGGCTCCAAGAGACCCAGTACTTC
CDR3 protein: CASSLSPRGGLQETQYF

V gene: TRBV18
clone size: many
D gene: -
J gene: TRBJ2-5
CDR3 DNA: TGTGCCAGCTCACCACTGGGGGCGCGGGGCCAAGAGACCCAGTACTTC
CDR3 protein: CASSPLGARGQETQYF

V gene: TRBV6-1
clone size: many
D gene: -
J gene: TRBJ1-2
CDR3 DNA: TGTGCCAGCTTTTTGCCCTCGGACCATCGAATATCTAACTATGGCTACACCTTC
CDR3 protein: CASFLPSDHRISNYGYTF

V gene: TRBV27
clone size: -
D gene: TRBD2
J gene: TRBJ2-1
CDR3 DNA: TGTGCCAGCAGTAAGTCCGGGACTACGCAGTTCTTC
CDR3 protein: CASSKSGTTQFF

V gene: TRBV18
clone size: -
D gene: TRBD2
J gene: TRBJ2-5
CDR3 DNA: TGTGCCAGCTCGACCTTGTTGACTAGCGGGAGCGAGACCCAGTACTTC
CDR3 protein: CASSTLLTSGSETQYF

V gene: TRBV2
clone size: many
D gene: TRBD1
J gene: TRBJ2-5
CDR3 DNA: TGTGCCAGCAGCTCACAGGGGGCGTTCGGAGAGACCCAGTACTTC
CDR3 protein: CASSSQGAFGETQYF

V gene: TRBV6-6
clone size: once
D gene: -
J gene: TRBJ1-1
CDR3 DNA: TGTGCCAGCAGACAGGCCCCGAACACTGAAGCTTTCTTT
CDR3 protein: CASRQAPNTEAFF

V gene: TRBV5-4
clone size: many
D gene: -
J gene: TRBJ2-3
CDR3 DNA: TGTGCCAGCAGCTCCAACCCTAGCACAGATACGCAGTATTTT
CDR3 protein: CASSSNPSTDTQYF

V gene: TRBV2
clone size: many
D gene: -
J gene: TRBJ1-6
CDR3 DNA: TGTGCCAGCACAGGTTCCTCGATTTCACCCCTCCACTTT
CDR3 protein: CASTGSSISPLHF

V gene: TRBV7-9
clone size: many
D gene: -
J gene: TRBJ1-6
CDR3 DNA: TGTGCCAGCAGCTTTGGAAGCAATTCACCCCTCCACTTT
CDR3 protein: CASSFGSNSPLHF